Each of the 19 T cell receptor beta chains below was sequenced from the same sample in a study of blood T cell repertoires in COVID-19. The data were produced by immunoSEQ multiplex PCR, yet TCRdb's version contains in-frame clones alone and is incomplete. The sample consists of hundreds of thousands of clones, approximately 90% of them appearing once. Material: PBMCs or T cells enriched from blood (not recorded which). These receptor sequences come from a young woman who had been exposed to COVID-19.

The rearrangement uses TRBV19 and TRBJ2-7; no firm D call. With 0 bases removed from V and 3 bases from J, the gap between germline ends came to 9 bases. The CDR3 is 14 residues long. Germline V gene data show CDR1 as LNHDA and CDR2 as SQIVND (reference sequence). Here the CDR3 reads CASSIELRFYEQYF. The CDR3 DNA is TGTGCCAGTAGTATAGAGTTACGGTTCTACGAGCAGTACTTC.

The CDR3 reads CASSYSGAGVNTEAFF. CDR3 nucleotide sequence: TGTGCCAGCAGTTACTCGGGCGCAGGGGTTAACACTGAAGCTTTCTTT. This chain uses TRBV6-2 or TRBV6-3 with TRBJ1-1, with a tentative D call TRBD1 (6 bases). There are 16 residues in the CDR3. V lost 0 bases, J lost 2 bases, and 13 bases lay in between. Germline V gene lookup returns CDR1 MNHEY and CDR2 SVGEGT.

The gene calls are TRBV5-1 and TRBJ1-2; 10 positions match TRBD1. CDR1 is SGHRS, CDR2 YFSETQ, per germline. Losses at the gene ends were 3 bases for V and 8 bases for J; bases not matched to a gene: 7. The CDR3 sequence is 14 residues long. CDR3 residues: CASSSDRGIYGYTF. Written as DNA, the CDR3 is TGCGCCAGCAGCTCGGACAGGGGGATCTACGGCTACACCTTC. Full variable domain (missing parts from reference TRBV5-1 and TRBJ1-2): KAGVTQTPRYLIKTRGQQVTLSCSPISGHRSVSWYQQTPGQGLQFLFEYFSETQRNKGNFPGRFSGRQFSNSRSEMNVSTLELGDSALYLCASSSDRGIYGYTFGSGTRLTVV.

The V call is TRBV7-9, the J call TRBJ2-2, with D hard to call. This CDR3 comprises 12 residues. From germline, CDR1 is SEHNR and CDR2 FQNEAQ (reference sequence). V dropped 1 base and J dropped 8 bases, with 5 bases sitting between them. The CDR3 DNA is TGTGCCAGCAGCTTAGATAAAGGGGAGCTGTTTTTT. Translating gives CASSLDKGELFF.

The J gene is TRBJ2-1, the V gene TRBV6-5; tentative D call: TRBD2 (6 bases). V shed 2 bases and J shed 0 bases, with 11 bases lying between them. The CDR3 spans 16 residues. Per the germline V gene, CDR1 is MNHEY and CDR2 is SVGAGI. The CDR3 DNA reads as TGTGCCAGCAGTTACCCCATGGGGGGCTCCTACAATGAGCAGTTCTTC. It yields the protein CASSYPMGGSYNEQFF.

The chain uses TRBV28 and TRBJ1-6; tentatively, D is TRBD1 (6 bases). CDR1 is MDHEN, CDR2 SYDVKM, per germline. V was cut by 10 bases and J by 5 bases, with 18 bases left in between. This CDR3 is built from 15 residues. This CDR3 reads CAIAQGIRNNSPLHF. CDR3 DNA sequence: TGTGCCATCGCCCAGGGGATACGAAATAATTCACCCCTCCACTTT.

The chain recombines TRBV4-1 with TRBJ2-7, with TRBD1 matching 11 bases. V dropped 4 bases and J dropped 3; count of bases not matched to a gene: 5. This CDR3 has 15 amino acids. Germline V lookup: CDR1 MGHRA, CDR2 YSYEKL. The CDR3 DNA reads TGCGCCAGCAGCCCTGGCGGGACAGGGGGCTACGAGCAGTACTTC. Translated: CASSPGGTGGYEQYF.

This clone turned up a few times. The CDR3 DNA follows: TGTGCCAGCAGCCAAGGTAGACAGGGTCCGAAGGACGAGCAGTACTTC. Translating gives CASSQGRQGPKDEQYF. V and J are TRBV14 and TRBJ2-7, with 7 nucleotides matching TRBD1. This CDR3 is 16 amino acids long. The V gene's germline CDR1 is SGHDN and CDR2 FVKESK. The V and J ends lost 1 base and 5 bases, in that order; junction bases with no gene match: 11.

Remarks on this clone: Other nucleotide sequences from this sample produce the same CDR3. This sequence joins TRBV5-1 and TRBJ2-7; TRBD1 aligns across 7 bases. Looked up from germline, CDR1 is SGHRS and CDR2 is YFSETQ. J gave up 4 bases and V 3 bases, and 1 base lay outside the gene matches. This CDR3 has 12 residues. The CDR3: CASSSQGYEQYF. In DNA, the CDR3 is TGCGCCAGCAGCTCACAGGGGTACGAGCAGTACTTC. The full variable domain, its missing parts supplied by reference TRBV5-1 and TRBJ2-7, is KAGVTQTPRYLIKTRGQQVTLSCSPISGHRSVSWYQQTPGQGLQFLFEYFSETQRNKGNFPGRFSGRQFSNSRSEMNVSTLELGDSALYLCASSSQGYEQYFGPGTRLTVT.

V usage is TRBV12-3 or TRBV12-4 and J usage is TRBJ2-7; D unclear. V was trimmed by 6 bases and J by 3 bases, leaving 6 bases between them. The CDR3 has 11 amino acids. For the CDR3, the DNA is TGTGCCAGCAGCATCAGCTACGAGCAGTACTTC. This sequence encodes CASSISYEQYF.

This clone was observed a single time. This chain connects TRBV6-1 to TRBJ2-7, with D tentatively TRBD1 (6 bases). In germline, CDR1 is MNHNS, CDR2 SASEGT. This CDR3 spans 12 amino acids. Deletions cut 2 bases from V and 6 bases from J, with 8 bases between. The CDR3 sequence: CASSEIGGEQYF. The CDR3 DNA follows: TGTGCCAGCAGTGAAATAGGGGGCGAGCAGTACTTC.

The chain carries TRBV28 and TRBJ1-2; 8 positions match TRBD1. CDR3 length: 14 residues. The V gene end was trimmed by 5 bases and the J gene end by 8 bases; junction bases not matched to a gene: 10. Germline loops: CDR1 MDHEN, CDR2 SYDVKM. This CDR3 reads CASSPGQDVLGYTF. The CDR3 coding sequence is TGTGCCAGCAGTCCGGGACAGGATGTGTTAGGCTACACCTTC.

V gene TRBV2 combines with J gene TRBJ1-3, with D possibly TRBD1 on 6 matching bases. The V gene lost 6 bases and the J gene lost 0 bases, with 12 bases spanning the gap. The CDR3 has 15 amino acids. Germline V gene data show CDR1 as SNHLY and CDR2 as FYNNEI. In DNA, the CDR3 is TGTGCCAGCAGAGCGGACAGCACCTCTGGAAACACCATATATTTT. Amino acids: CASRADSTSGNTIYF. Together with reference TRBV2 and TRBJ1-3, the CDR3 gives the full variable domain: EPEVTQTPSHQVTQMGQEVILRCVPISNHLYFYWYRQILGQKVEFLVSFYNNEISEKSEIFDDQFSVERPDGSNFTLKIRSTKLEDSAMYFCASRADSTSGNTIYFGEGSWLTVV.

Notes on this clone: Just one base apart from a much larger clone, this may be a read error. The V and J genes are TRBV5-5 and TRBJ2-5; TRBD1 is a possible D gene (6 bases). Trimming removed 3 bases at V and 0 bases at J, with 12 bases between. The germline V gene encodes CDR1 SGHKS and CDR2 YYEKEE (reference sequence). The CDR3 has 15 amino acids. The CDR3 bases are TGTGCCAGCAGCTCCGGGACAACGTACCAAGAGACCCAGTACTTC. Protein product: CASSSGTTYQETQYF.

The gene calls are TRBV13 and TRBJ2-1; tentatively, D is TRBD2 (5 bases). In germline, CDR1 is PRHDT, CDR2 FYEKMQ (reference sequence). The V end was cut by 1 base, the J end by 3 bases, with 10 bases between. The CDR3 spans 15 residues. Here the CDR3 DNA reads TGTGCCAGCAGCTTAGCCGAGCGGAACTACAATGAGCAGTTCTTC. It translates to CASSLAERNYNEQFF. Full variable domain (outside the CDR3, taken from reference TRBV13 and TRBJ2-1): AAGVIQSPRHLIKEKRETATLKCYPIPRHDTVYWYQQGPGQDPQFLISFYEKMQSDKGSIPDRFSAQQFSDYHSELNMSSLELGDSALYFCASSLAERNYNEQFFGPGTRLTVL.

V usage is TRBV24-1 and J usage is TRBJ2-2, with unresolved D. V lost 5 bases and J lost 4, with 10 bases in between. The CDR3 spans 14 residues. Germline CDR1 and CDR2: KGHDR and SFDVKD. CDR3 nucleotides: TGTGCCACCAGTGGCCGCACATTCACCGGGGAGCTGTTTTTT. Translating it yields CATSGRTFTGELFF.

The chain uses TRBV7-2 and TRBJ2-3, with D perhaps matching TRBD2 (5 bases). Trimming cost V 5 bases and J 3 bases, with 6 bases left between them. The CDR3 covers 12 residues. The V gene's germline CDR1 is SGHTA and CDR2 FQGNSA. CDR3 amino acids: CASSRDTDTQYF. CDR3 in DNA: TGTGCCAGCAGCCGGGATACAGATACGCAGTATTTT.

The rearrangement uses TRBV7-9 and TRBJ2-6; TRBD2 aligns across 7 bases. Trimming removed 5 bases from V and 0 bases from J; junction bases left unmatched: 13. The CDR3 covers 19 residues. The germline V gene encodes CDR1 SEHNR and CDR2 FQNEAQ (reference sequence). The CDR3 bases are TGTGCCAGCAGCCCGAATTGGGGGGGTTCGTCCTCTGGGGCCAACGTCCTGACTTTC. This encodes CASSPNWGGSSSGANVLTF.

This clone was picked up a small number of times. The chain recombines TRBV24-1 with TRBJ2-5, with 15 bases identical to TRBD2. Looked up from germline, CDR1 is KGHDR and CDR2 is SFDVKD. This CDR3 region has 18 residues. V lost 3 bases and J lost 5; bases outside the gene matches: 9. The CDR3 loop is CATSDDWTSGRARETQYF. The CDR3 DNA sequence: TGTGCCACCAGTGATGACTGGACTAGCGGGAGGGCCAGGGAGACCCAGTACTTC.